These 23 T cell receptor beta chains originate from one sample sequenced in a study of cytomegalovirus exposure and HLA in healthy donors. Primers for the PCR totalled 60 Vbeta and 13 Jbeta. Sequencing was performed with immunoSEQ multiplex PCR; in TCRdb, only in-frame clones are kept and a portion is missing. Of roughly 75,000 clones in the sample, 84% were seen once. The sample was PBMCs. The receptors derive from a man in his sixties or seventies in good health and CMV-seropositive.

In its sample, this clone was seen a few times. This chain joins TRBV19 and TRBJ2-1; D is perhaps TRBD2 (5 bases). Germline V gene data show CDR1 as LNHDA and CDR2 as SQIVND (reference sequence). Trimming removed 5 bases from V and 6 bases from J, with 8 bases in between. The CDR3 is 12 residues long. The CDR3 DNA is TGTGCCAGTAGTCTAAGCGGCAATGAGCAGTTCTTC. Protein sequence: CASSLSGNEQFF.

The gene calls are TRBV7-2 and TRBJ2-3; 9 bases are shared with TRBD2. Trimming removed 8 bases from V and 3 bases from J; junction bases left unmatched: 12. The CDR3 contains 16 residues. Germline V gene data show CDR1 as SGHTA and CDR2 as FQGNSA. The CDR3 spells CASRPPRLAGTDTQYF. CDR3 DNA sequence: TGTGCCAGCCGACCACCTAGGCTAGCGGGGACAGATACGCAGTATTTT. Complete variable domain (other parts from reference TRBV7-2 and TRBJ2-3): GAGVSQSPSNKVTEKGKDVELRCDPISGHTALYWYRQSLGQGLEFLIYFQGNSAPDKSGLPSDRFSAERTGGSVSTLTIQRTQQEDSAVYLCASRPPRLAGTDTQYFGPGTRLTVL.

The gene calls are TRBV5-1 and TRBJ1-2; 12 bases match TRBD1. The germline V gene has CDR1 SGHRS and CDR2 YFSETQ. The CDR3 is 15 residues long. V was clipped by 2 bases and J by 8 bases; unmatched bases: 7. CDR3 DNA sequence: TGCGCCAGCAGCTTTGGGACAGGGGGCACCGGGGGCTACACCTTC. Translating it yields CASSFGTGGTGGYTF. Drawing the rest from reference TRBV5-1 and TRBJ1-2, the complete variable domain is KAGVTQTPRYLIKTRGQQVTLSCSPISGHRSVSWYQQTPGQGLQFLFEYFSETQRNKGNFPGRFSGRQFSNSRSEMNVSTLELGDSALYLCASSFGTGGTGGYTFGSGTRLTVV.

V and J are TRBV10-3 and TRBJ2-5; 10 nucleotides align to TRBD2. Germline V gene sequence: CDR1 ENHRY, CDR2 SYGVKD. The junction had 2 bases not matched to a gene; V was cut back by 0 bases and J by 1 base. CDR3 size: 16 residues. CDR3 nucleotide sequence: TGTGCCATCAGTGAGTCCCTAGCGGGGGCCCAAGAGACCCAGTACTTC. This codes for CAISESLAGAQETQYF.

This rearrangement joins TRBV30 to TRBJ2-7; a weak D match, TRBD2 (5 bases). Germline V gives CDR1 GTSNPN, CDR2 SVGIG (reference sequence). The CDR3 is 14 residues long. The V and J ends lost 0 bases and 5 bases respectively, with 14 bases between them. The CDR3 region is CAWSVRGLGNEQYF. The CDR3, as DNA: TGTGCCTGGAGTGTAAGAGGACTCGGGAACGAGCAGTACTTC.

The CDR3 DNA reads TGTGCCAGCAGTTTATCCCAGCCCTTGCACAGTGAGCAGTTCTTC. This gives the protein CASSLSQPLHSEQFF. The chain links TRBV28 to TRBJ2-1; D not certain. CDR1 is MDHEN and CDR2 is SYDVKM in the germline V gene. V lost 1 base, J lost 9 bases, and 16 bases lay in between. The CDR3 spans 15 residues.

V is TRBV2 and J is TRBJ2-7; no clear D. The germline V gene encodes CDR1 SNHLY and CDR2 FYNNEI. The V and J ends lost 7 bases and 6 bases respectively, with 16 bases between them. CDR3 length: 13 amino acids. Here the CDR3 DNA reads TGTGCCAGCACCCAGACATTGGCTACCGAGCAGTACTTC. Its translation: CASTQTLATEQYF. Full variable domain (missing parts from reference TRBV2 and TRBJ2-7): EPEVTQTPSHQVTQMGQEVILRCVPISNHLYFYWYRQILGQKVEFLVSFYNNEISEKSEIFDDQFSVERPDGSNFTLKIRSTKLEDSAMYFCASTQTLATEQYFGPGTRLTVT.

For the CDR3, the DNA is TGTGCCAGTGGGAGGGTTATCCAAGAGACCCAGTACTTC. It specifies CASGRVIQETQYF. The rearrangement joins TRBV19 to TRBJ2-5; TRBD2 matches 7 bases. CDR3 size: 13 residues. V dropped 8 bases and J dropped 1; count of bases not matched to a gene: 4. CDR1 and CDR2 from the germline V gene are LNHDA and SQIVND (reference sequence).

This chain joins TRBV7-9 and TRBJ1-6, with D possibly matching TRBD1 (5 bases). Germline CDR1 reads SEHNR; CDR2 reads FQNEAQ (reference sequence). Between the trimmed V and J ends, which lost 0 bases and 10 bases, there was a span of 13 bases. The CDR3 spans 15 residues. CDR3 loop: CASSLAPGGGSPLHF. The CDR3 DNA is TGTGCCAGCAGCTTAGCCCCCGGGGGGGGATCACCCCTCCACTTT.

The gene calls are TRBV19 and TRBJ2-2, with D possibly matching TRBD2 (5 bases). CDR1 and CDR2 (germline): LNHDA, SQIVND (reference sequence). Trimming cost V 2 bases and J 5 bases, with 12 bases left between them. The CDR3 totals 15 residues. This CDR3 is CASSIIEGLTGELFF. CDR3 coding DNA: TGTGCCAGTAGTATAATTGAGGGATTAACCGGGGAGCTGTTTTTT. Full variable domain (rest looked up from reference TRBV19 and TRBJ2-2): DGGITQSPKYLFRKEGQNVTLSCEQNLNHDAMYWYRQDPGQGLRLIYYSQIVNDFQKGDIAEGYSVSREKKESFPLTVTSAQKNPTAFYLCASSIIEGLTGELFFGEGSRLTVL.

V gene TRBV4-2 combines with J gene TRBJ2-3, with 11 bases that match TRBD2. With 0 bases clipped from V and 13 bases from J, the junction kept 3 bases outside the gene matches. The CDR3 spans 13 residues. Per the germline V gene, CDR1 is LGHNA and CDR2 is YNFKEQ. This CDR3 reads CASSQDSGGAEYF. CDR3 coding DNA: TGTGCCAGCAGCCAAGATAGCGGGGGGGCCGAGTATTTT.

The chain employs TRBV10-2 and TRBJ1-5; weak D call: TRBD1 (5 bases). The V end lost 6 bases, the J end lost 0 bases, and 15 bases lay between the germline ends. Germline loops: CDR1 WSHSY, CDR2 SAAADI. The CDR3 contains 16 residues. The CDR3 sequence is CASRIGGRDSNQPQHF. The CDR3 nucleotides read TGCGCCAGCAGAATAGGCGGCAGGGATAGCAATCAGCCCCAGCATTTT.

The chain employs TRBV10-3 and TRBJ2-1, with TRBD2 matching over 9 bases. V was clipped by 6 bases and J by 0 bases; unmatched bases: 6. Germline V gives CDR1 ENHRY, CDR2 SYGVKD. The CDR3 runs 16 residues. CDR3 sequence reads: CAISRTSEGSYNEQFF. The CDR3 bases are TGTGCCATCAGCCGGACTAGCGAGGGCTCCTACAATGAGCAGTTCTTC.

This chain links TRBV9 with TRBJ2-7; 11 bases match TRBD2. Per germline, CDR1 SGDLS and CDR2 YYNGEE. After removal of 1 base from V and 3 bases from J, the junction contained 9 bases not matched to a gene. The CDR3 contains 17 residues. The CDR3 sequence: CASSVRSGGAGRYEQYF. The DNA of the CDR3 is TGTGCCAGCAGCGTACGTAGCGGGGGGGCGGGGCGCTACGAGCAGTACTTC.

The J gene is TRBJ2-3, the V gene TRBV5-1, with D perhaps TRBD2 (6 bases). Germline V lookup: CDR1 SGHRS, CDR2 YFSETQ. Trimming shortened V by 7 bases and J by 1 base, and 13 bases separated the two germline ends. The CDR3 has 14 amino acids. The DNA of the CDR3 is TGCGCCAGCTCCCCGACTAGACGCACAGATACGCAGTATTTT. Translating gives CASSPTRRTDTQYF.

This clone was observed once. The rearrangement uses TRBV5-1 and TRBJ2-3; 7 bases align to TRBD1. Losses at the gene ends were 5 bases for V and 0 bases for J; bases not matched to a gene: 0. The CDR3 is made up of 13 amino acids. Germline V lookup: CDR1 SGHRS, CDR2 YFSETQ. The CDR3 DNA reads TGCGCCAGCAGACAGGGGAGCACAGATACGCAGTATTTT. It is translated as CASRQGSTDTQYF. The complete variable domain, with remaining parts taken from reference TRBV5-1 and TRBJ2-3, reads KAGVTQTPRYLIKTRGQQVTLSCSPISGHRSVSWYQQTPGQGLQFLFEYFSETQRNKGNFPGRFSGRQFSNSRSEMNVSTLELGDSALYLCASRQGSTDTQYFGPGTRLTVL.

This rearrangement joins TRBV27 to TRBJ1-6; the D gene is possibly TRBD1 (6 bases). The V gene's germline CDR1 is MNHEY and CDR2 SMNVEV (reference sequence). The CDR3 extends over 14 amino acids. The V end lost 6 bases, the J end lost 7 bases, and 13 bases lay between the germline ends. In nucleotides, the CDR3 is TGTGCCAGCAGCTGGGGGAGGGGGAATTCACCCCTCCACTTT. Protein product: CASSWGRGNSPLHF.

V is TRBV6-6 and J is TRBJ2-7, with 7 bases aligning to TRBD1. CDR1 and CDR2 from the germline V gene are MNHNY and SVGAGI (reference sequence). The CDR3 runs 11 residues. V shed 6 bases and J 6 bases; nucleotides not matched to a gene: 2. The CDR3 is CASSSGGEQYF. The CDR3 DNA reads TGTGCCAGCAGCTCAGGGGGCGAGCAGTACTTC.

V and J are TRBV10-3 and TRBJ1-2; TRBD1 aligns across 7 bases. This CDR3 is built from 13 residues. V lost 4 bases, J lost 5 bases, and 4 bases stayed unmatched. Per germline, CDR1 ENHRY and CDR2 SYGVKD. The CDR3 protein is CAISVEGAYGYTF. The CDR3 region has the DNA TGTGCCATCAGTGTAGAGGGGGCTTATGGCTACACCTTC.

V is TRBV9 and J is TRBJ2-3, with a tentative D call TRBD1 (6 bases). The ends were cut back, 3 bases at V and 4 bases at J, with 9 bases in the middle. The CDR3 length is 13 residues. Germline V CDR1 and CDR2: SGDLS, YYNGEE. CDR3 region: CASSAYRADTQYF. CDR3 coding DNA: TGTGCCAGCAGCGCATACAGGGCAGATACGCAGTATTTT. The variable domain in full, completed from reference TRBV9 and TRBJ2-3, reads DSGVTQTPKHLITATGQRVTLRCSPRSGDLSVYWYQQSLDQGLQFLIQYYNGEERAKGNILERFSAQQFPDLHSELNLSSLELGDSALYFCASSAYRADTQYFGPGTRLTVL.

J is TRBJ1-2 and V is TRBV25-1; no clear D gene. Per germline, CDR1 MGHDK and CDR2 SYGVNS. Trimming removed 2 bases from V and 6 bases from J, with 13 bases in between. The CDR3 is made up of 14 amino acids. The CDR3, as DNA: TGTGCCAGCAGTGAACCCCACGCGGAGGATGGCTACACCTTC. It codes for CASSEPHAEDGYTF.

This rearrangement joins TRBV7-9 to TRBJ2-1, with D unclear. Germline lookup yields CDR1 SEHNR and CDR2 FQNEAQ (reference sequence). V was cut by 2 bases and J by 6 bases, with 8 bases left in between. The CDR3 spans 13 residues. This CDR3 is CASSLSGINEQFF. CDR3 sequence (DNA): TGTGCCAGCAGCTTATCAGGTATCAATGAGCAGTTCTTC.

The chain carries TRBV9 and TRBJ2-5, with TRBD1 matching over 10 bases. Germline assignment: CDR1 SGDLS and CDR2 YYNGEE. V was pared by 3 bases and J by 4 bases, with 3 bases of the junction left unmatched. There are 14 residues in the CDR3. The CDR3: CASSADRGGETQYF. The DNA of the CDR3 is TGTGCCAGCAGCGCGGACAGGGGGGGAGAGACCCAGTACTTC.